One sample yielded the 4 T cell receptor beta chains listed below, sequenced in a study of shared clonotypes between healthy human individuals. Naive CD8 populations comprised CD45RO-negative cells positively selected for CCR7, excluding terminally differentiated effector memory CD45RA+ cells. The assay was immunoSEQ multiplex PCR, and TCRdb's table has in-frame clones only and misses some. Of roughly 1,800,000 clones in the sample, roughly 94% were seen once. The sample taken for sequencing was naive CD8+ T cells sorted from blood. The receptors stem from a man younger than 30 in good health.

The chain carries TRBV2 and TRBJ1-6; the D is unclear. V lost 6 bases and J lost 10, with 13 bases in between. The germline CDR1 and CDR2 sequences are SNHLY and FYNNEI. The CDR3 has 13 residues. In DNA, the CDR3 is TGTGCCAGCAGAGAGCCCGTGGAGTCACCCCTCCACTTT. It yields the protein CASREPVESPLHF.

The genes are TRBV7-3 and TRBJ2-7, with D possibly being TRBD1 (5 bases). This CDR3 is 14 amino acids long. From germline, CDR1 is SGHTA and CDR2 FQGTGA. V dropped 3 bases and J dropped 1 base, with 10 bases sitting between them. The CDR3 region has the DNA TGTGCCAGCAGCTTTAGGGGTGGGTCCTACGAGCAGTACTTC. Translating it yields CASSFRGGSYEQYF.

This chain joins TRBV28 and TRBJ1-2; tentatively, D is TRBD1 (5 bases). This CDR3 spans 16 amino acids. The V gene's germline CDR1 is MDHEN and CDR2 SYDVKM. V shed 3 bases and J shed 1 base, with 15 bases lying between them. The CDR3 bases are TGTGCCAGCAGTTTGCAGCAGGGTGAGGATAACTATGGCTACACCTTC. Translation: CASSLQQGEDNYGYTF.

The chain carries TRBV19 and TRBJ1-1, with 8 positions matching TRBD1. The ends lost 5 bases at V and 5 bases at J; junction bases unmatched: 4. Germline-derived CDR1 and CDR2 are LNHDA and SQIVND (reference sequence). The CDR3 consists of 13 residues. The CDR3 loop reads CASSSRTGTEAFF. The CDR3 nucleotides read TGTGCCAGTAGTTCCCGGACAGGGACTGAAGCTTTCTTT.